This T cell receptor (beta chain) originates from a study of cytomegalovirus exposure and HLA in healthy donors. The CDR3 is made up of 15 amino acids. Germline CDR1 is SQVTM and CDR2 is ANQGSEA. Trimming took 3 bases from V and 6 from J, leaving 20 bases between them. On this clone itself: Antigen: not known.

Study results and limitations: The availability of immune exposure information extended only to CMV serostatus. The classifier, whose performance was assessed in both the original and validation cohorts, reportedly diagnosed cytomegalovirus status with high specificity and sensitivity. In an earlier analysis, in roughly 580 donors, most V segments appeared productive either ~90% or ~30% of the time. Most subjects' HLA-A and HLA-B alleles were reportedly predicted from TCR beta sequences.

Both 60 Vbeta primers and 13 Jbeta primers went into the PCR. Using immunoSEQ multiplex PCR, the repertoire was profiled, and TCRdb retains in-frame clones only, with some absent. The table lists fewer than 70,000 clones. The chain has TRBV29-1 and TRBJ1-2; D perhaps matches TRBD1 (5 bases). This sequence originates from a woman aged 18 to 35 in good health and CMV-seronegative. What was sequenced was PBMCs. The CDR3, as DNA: TGCAGCGTTGAGGGATCGACAGAAGACGACGATGGCTACACCTTC. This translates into CSVEGSTEDDDGYTF.